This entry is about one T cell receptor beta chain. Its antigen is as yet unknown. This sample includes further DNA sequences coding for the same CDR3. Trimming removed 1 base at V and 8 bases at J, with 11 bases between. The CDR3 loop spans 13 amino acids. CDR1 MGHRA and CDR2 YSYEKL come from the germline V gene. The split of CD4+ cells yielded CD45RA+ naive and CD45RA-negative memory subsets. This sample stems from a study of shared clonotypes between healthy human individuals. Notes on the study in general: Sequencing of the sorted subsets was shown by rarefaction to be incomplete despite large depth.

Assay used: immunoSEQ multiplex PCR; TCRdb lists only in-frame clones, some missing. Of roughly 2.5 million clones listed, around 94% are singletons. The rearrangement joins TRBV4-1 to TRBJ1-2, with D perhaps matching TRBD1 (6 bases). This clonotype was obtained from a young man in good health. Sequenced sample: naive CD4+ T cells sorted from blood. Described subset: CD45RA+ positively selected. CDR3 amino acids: CASSQVGGLGYTF. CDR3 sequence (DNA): TGCGCCAGCAGCCAAGTCGGGGGGCTCGGCTACACCTTC.